The entry below gives a single T cell receptor beta chain sequence along with its context. Methods used by the authors: Reference gene primer amplification in the assay estimated nucleated cell counts. Profiled with immunoSEQ multiplex PCR; TCRdb holds only in-frame clones, not every one. That table is the source of V, J and clone size, and D and trimming were worked out from the DNA. Of about 260,000 clones in the sample, over 70% were seen once. These data are taken from a study of blood T cell repertoires in COVID-19. Study at large: The samples span acute and convalescent COVID-19 from the United States, Italy and Spain.

This CDR3 is 13 amino acids long. The trim removed 6 bases at V and 3 bases at J, leaving 5 bases unmatched. Germline V gene sequence: CDR1 MNHEY, CDR2 SVGAGI. This receptor was identified in a middle-aged woman who had recovered from COVID-19. The V and J genes are TRBV6-5 and TRBJ2-7; TRBD1 matches 7 bases. Material: peripheral blood. The CDR3 bases are TGTGCCAGCAGCTGGGACAGCTACTACGAGCAGTACTTC. Protein sequence: CASSWDSYYEQYF.